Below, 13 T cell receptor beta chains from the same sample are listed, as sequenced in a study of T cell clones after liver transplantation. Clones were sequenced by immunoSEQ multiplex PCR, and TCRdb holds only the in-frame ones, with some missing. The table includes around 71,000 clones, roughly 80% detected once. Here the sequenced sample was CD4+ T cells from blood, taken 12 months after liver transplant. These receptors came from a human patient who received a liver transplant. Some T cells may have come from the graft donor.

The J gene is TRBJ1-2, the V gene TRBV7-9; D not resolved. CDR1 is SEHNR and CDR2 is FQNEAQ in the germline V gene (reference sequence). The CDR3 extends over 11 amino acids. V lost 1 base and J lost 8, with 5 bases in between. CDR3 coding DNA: TGTGCCAGCAGCTTAGACTCCGGCTACACCTTC. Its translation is CASSLDSGYTF.

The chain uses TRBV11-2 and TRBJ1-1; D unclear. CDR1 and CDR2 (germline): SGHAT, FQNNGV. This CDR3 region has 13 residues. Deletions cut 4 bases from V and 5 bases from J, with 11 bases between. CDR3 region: CASSSTGRTEAFF. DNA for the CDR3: TGTGCCAGCAGCTCTACGGGCAGGACTGAAGCTTTCTTT.

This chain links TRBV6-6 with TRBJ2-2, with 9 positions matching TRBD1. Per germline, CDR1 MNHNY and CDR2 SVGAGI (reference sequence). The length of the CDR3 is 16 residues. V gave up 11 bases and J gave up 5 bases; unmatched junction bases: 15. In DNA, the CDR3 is TGTGCCTGTATGGACAGGGGAGATTTGCCAACCGGGGAGCTGTTTTTT. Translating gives CACMDRGDLPTGELFF.

CDR3 protein: CASSSYRGQGGELFF. In DNA form, the CDR3 reads TGTGCCAGCAGCTCTTACAGGGGGCAGGGCGGGGAGCTGTTTTTT. The chain recombines TRBV7-3 with TRBJ2-2, with 9 bases identical to TRBD1. Germline loops: CDR1 SGHTA, CDR2 FQGTGA. The CDR3 loop spans 15 amino acids. Trimming took 4 bases from V and 7 from J; bases not matched to a gene: 7.

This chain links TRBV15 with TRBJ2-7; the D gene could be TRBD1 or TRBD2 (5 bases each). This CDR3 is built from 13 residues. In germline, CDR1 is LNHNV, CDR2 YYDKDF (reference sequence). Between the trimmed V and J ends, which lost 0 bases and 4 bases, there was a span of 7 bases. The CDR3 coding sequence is TGTGCCACCAGCAGAGATTGGGGGTACGAGCAGTACTTC. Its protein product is CATSRDWGYEQYF.

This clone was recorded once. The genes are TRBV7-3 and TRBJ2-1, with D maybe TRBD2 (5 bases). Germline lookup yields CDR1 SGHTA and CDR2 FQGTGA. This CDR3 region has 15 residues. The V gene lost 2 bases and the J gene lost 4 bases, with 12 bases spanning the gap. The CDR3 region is CASSLAGTQYNEQFF. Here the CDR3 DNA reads TGTGCCAGCAGCTTAGCGGGCACCCAATACAATGAGCAGTTCTTC. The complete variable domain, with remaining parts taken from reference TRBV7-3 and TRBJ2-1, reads GAGVSQTPSNKVTEKGKYVELRCDPISGHTALYWYRQSLGQGPEFLIYFQGTGAADDSGLPNDRFFAVRPEGSVSTLKIQRTERGDSAVYLCASSLAGTQYNEQFFGPGTRLTVL.

CDR3: CASSFRVQQRRETQYF. CDR3 in DNA: TGTGCCAGCAGCTTTAGAGTACAGCAGAGAAGAGAGACCCAGTACTTC. The V gene is TRBV11-2, the J gene TRBJ2-5; D is unclear. The V gene's germline CDR1 is SGHAT and CDR2 FQNNGV. There are 16 residues in the CDR3. V was pared by 3 bases and J by 4 bases, with 18 bases between. The full variable domain, in which reference TRBV11-2 and TRBJ2-5 provide the parts outside the CDR3, is EAGVAQSPRYKIIEKRQSVAFWCNPISGHATLYWYQQILGQGPKLLIQFQNNGVVDDSQLPKDRFSAERLKGVDSTLKIQPAKLEDSAVYLCASSFRVQQRRETQYFGPGTRLLVL.

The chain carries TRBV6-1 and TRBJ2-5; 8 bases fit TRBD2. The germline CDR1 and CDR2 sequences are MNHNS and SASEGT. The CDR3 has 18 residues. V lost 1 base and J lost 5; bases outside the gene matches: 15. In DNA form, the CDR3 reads TGTGCCAGCAGTGAAGGGGGCGGTACAGGGACTAGGCGGGAGACCCAGTACTTC. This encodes CASSEGGGTGTRRETQYF.

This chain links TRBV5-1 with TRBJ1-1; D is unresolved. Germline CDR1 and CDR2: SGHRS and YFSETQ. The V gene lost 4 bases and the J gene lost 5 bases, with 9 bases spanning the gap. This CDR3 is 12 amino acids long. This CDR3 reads CASSPGGTEAFF. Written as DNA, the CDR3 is TGCGCCAGCAGCCCAGGAGGAACTGAAGCTTTCTTT.

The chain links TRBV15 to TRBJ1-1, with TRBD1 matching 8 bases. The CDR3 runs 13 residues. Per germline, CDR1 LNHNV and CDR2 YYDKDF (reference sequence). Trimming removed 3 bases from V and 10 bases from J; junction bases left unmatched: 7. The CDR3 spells CATSSSDRGGAFF. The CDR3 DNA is TGTGCCACCAGCAGTTCAGACAGGGGAGGAGCTTTCTTT.

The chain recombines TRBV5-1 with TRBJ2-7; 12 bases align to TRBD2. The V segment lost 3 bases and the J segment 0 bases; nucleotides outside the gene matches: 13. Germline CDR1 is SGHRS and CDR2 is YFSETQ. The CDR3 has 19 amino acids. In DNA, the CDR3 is TGCGCCAGCAGCTCAAGGGTGACTAGCGGGAGTATGGGCTCCTACGAGCAGTACTTC. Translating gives CASSSRVTSGSMGSYEQYF.

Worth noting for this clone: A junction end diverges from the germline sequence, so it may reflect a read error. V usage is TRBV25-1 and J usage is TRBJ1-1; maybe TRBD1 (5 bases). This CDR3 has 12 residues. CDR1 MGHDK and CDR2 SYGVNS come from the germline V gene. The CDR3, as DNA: TGTGCCAGCAGTGAAACGGCAGGGCGGCAAGACTTT. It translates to CASSETAGRQDF.

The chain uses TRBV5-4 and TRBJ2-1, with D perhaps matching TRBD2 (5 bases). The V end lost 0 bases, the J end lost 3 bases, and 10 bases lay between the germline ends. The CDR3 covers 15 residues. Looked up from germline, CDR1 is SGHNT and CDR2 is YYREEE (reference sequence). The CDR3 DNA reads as TGTGCCAGCAGCTTGGATTCAGGAGGCTACAATGAGCAGTTCTTC. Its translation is CASSLDSGGYNEQFF. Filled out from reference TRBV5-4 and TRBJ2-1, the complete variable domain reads ETGVTQSPTHLIKTRGQQVTLRCSSQSGHNTVSWYQQALGQGPQFIFQYYREEENGRGNFPPRFSGLQFPNYSSELNVNALELDDSALYLCASSLDSGGYNEQFFGPGTRLTVL.